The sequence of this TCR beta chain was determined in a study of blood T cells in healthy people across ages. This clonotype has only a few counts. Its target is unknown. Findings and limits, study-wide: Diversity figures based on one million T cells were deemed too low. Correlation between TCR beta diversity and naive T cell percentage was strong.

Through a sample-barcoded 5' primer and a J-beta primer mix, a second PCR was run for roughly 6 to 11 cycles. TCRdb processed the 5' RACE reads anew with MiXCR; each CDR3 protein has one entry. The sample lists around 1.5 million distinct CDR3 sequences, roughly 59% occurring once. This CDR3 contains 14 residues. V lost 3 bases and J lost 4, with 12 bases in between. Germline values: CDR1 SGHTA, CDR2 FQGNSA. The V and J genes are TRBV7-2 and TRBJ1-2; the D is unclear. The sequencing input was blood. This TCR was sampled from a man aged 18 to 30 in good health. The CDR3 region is CASSFPGVTYGYTF. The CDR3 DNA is TGTGCCAGCAGCTTCCCAGGTGTGACCTATGGCTACACCTTC.